Below are 4 T cell receptor beta chains sequenced from a single sample in a study of shared clonotypes between healthy human individuals. The assay was immunoSEQ multiplex PCR, and TCRdb's table has in-frame clones only and misses some. The repertoire includes about 600,000 clones, around 97% of them detected once, and approximately 0.057% sits in the top ten. Sequenced input: naive CD4+ T cells sorted from blood. Subset described: CD45RA+ positively selected. These receptors came from a young woman in good health.

The chain employs TRBV27 and TRBJ2-5, with D perhaps matching TRBD1 (6 bases). The J call may be in error: the DNA end matches TRBJ2-7 better. CDR1 is MNHEY and CDR2 is SMNVEV in the germline V gene (reference sequence). The CDR3 has 13 amino acids. The CDR3 loop is CASSLSSRGEQYF. DNA for the CDR3: TGTGCCAGCAGTTTATCTTCCAGGGGCGAGCAGTACTTC.

The rearrangement uses TRBV27 and TRBJ2-3; 10 nucleotides match TRBD2. The CDR3 extends over 17 amino acids. J was trimmed by 2 bases and V by 6 bases; bases with no gene match: 11. Germline values: CDR1 MNHEY, CDR2 SMNVEV (reference sequence). CDR3 sequence (DNA): TGTGCCAGCAGCTCCCCTATCCTAGCGGGGGACACAGATACGCAGTATTTT. As protein: CASSSPILAGDTDTQYF.

This sequence joins TRBV5-1 and TRBJ1-4; D is possibly TRBD1 (5 bases). The V gene lost 3 bases and the J gene lost 4 bases, with 19 bases spanning the gap. This CDR3 contains 17 residues. CDR1 is SGHRS and CDR2 is YFSETQ in the germline V gene. CDR3 sequence (DNA): TGCGCCAGCAGCTGGTCCGGGACGGCCTCAAATAATGAAAAACTGTTTTTT. Its protein is CASSWSGTASNNEKLFF.

This rearrangement joins TRBV28 to TRBJ1-1, with D possibly TRBD1 on 5 matching bases. Germline CDR1 is MDHEN and CDR2 is SYDVKM. This CDR3 spans 14 amino acids. V was cut by 5 bases and J by 4 bases, with 14 bases left in between. CDR3 residues: CASSQGLGSTEAFF. The CDR3 DNA follows: TGTGCCAGCAGTCAGGGTCTGGGGAGCACTGAAGCTTTCTTT.